The sequence of this T cell receptor (beta chain) was determined in a study of blood T cells in healthy people across ages. Study conclusions and caveats: Reliance upon unsorted PBMCs precluded definitive naive versus antigen-experienced comparison.

Regarding this clonotype: Its antigen is undetermined.

Every participating donor contributed 8.5 to 10 milliliters of peripheral blood through a draw. Germline assignment: CDR1 SGHDT and CDR2 YYEEEE. The V gene lost 5 bases and the J gene lost 10 bases, with 22 bases spanning the gap. CDR3 length: 15 residues. For the second PCR, which ran for roughly 7 to 11 cycles, a sample-barcoded 5' primer and a J-beta primer mix were used. Individual samples furnished no less than 3 million CDR3-containing paired-end reads apiece. TCRdb fed the 5' RACE reads into MiXCR, producing one record per CDR3 protein. Of 700,000 to 950,000 distinct CDR3 sequences in the sample, around 40% were seen once.

The sample consisted of blood. The V gene is TRBV5-6, the J gene TRBJ2-1; D is tentatively TRBD1 or TRBD2 (5 bases each). The origin of this receptor is a woman in her fifties or sixties in good health. CDR3 coding DNA: TGTGCCAGCAGGCCGGGACCAGGGACGACCTACGAGCAGTTCTTC. The encoded protein is CASRPGPGTTYEQFF.